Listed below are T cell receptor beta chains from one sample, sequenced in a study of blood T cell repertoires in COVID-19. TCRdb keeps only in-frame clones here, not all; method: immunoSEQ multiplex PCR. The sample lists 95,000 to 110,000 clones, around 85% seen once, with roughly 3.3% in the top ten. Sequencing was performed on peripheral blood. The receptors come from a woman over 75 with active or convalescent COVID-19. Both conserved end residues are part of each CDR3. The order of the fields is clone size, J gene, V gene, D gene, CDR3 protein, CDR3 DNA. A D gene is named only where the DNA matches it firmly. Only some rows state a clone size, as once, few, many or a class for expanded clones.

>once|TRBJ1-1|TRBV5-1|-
CASSLEGAGNTEAFF
TGCGCCAGCAGCTTGGAAGGGGCCGGGAACACTGAAGCTTTCTTT
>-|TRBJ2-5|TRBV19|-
CASSRGGETQYF
TGTGCCAGTAGTAGGGGCGGCGAGACCCAGTACTTC
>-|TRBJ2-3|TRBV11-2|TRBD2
CASSLNSGRGDTQYF
TGTGCCAGCAGCTTAAATAGCGGGAGAGGAGATACGCAGTATTTT
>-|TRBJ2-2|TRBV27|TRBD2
CASRGLAANTGELFF
TGTGCCAGCAGGGGACTAGCAGCCAACACCGGGGAGCTGTTTTTT
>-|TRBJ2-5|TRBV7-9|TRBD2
CASSSRRYAGGQETQYF
TGTGCCAGCAGTTCGAGGAGATACGCGGGGGGGCAAGAGACCCAGTACTTC
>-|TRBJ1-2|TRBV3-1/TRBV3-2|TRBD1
CASSFPGQGFYGYTF
TGTGCCAGCAGCTTTCCGGGACAGGGATTCTATGGCTACACCTTC
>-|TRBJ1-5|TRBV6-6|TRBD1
CASSYGTGKNQPQHF
TGTGCCAGCAGTTACGGGACAGGGAAAAATCAGCCCCAGCATTTT
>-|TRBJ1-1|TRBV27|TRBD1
CASSLSLGQGSPMNTEAFF
TGTGCCAGCAGTTTAAGTTTGGGACAGGGGAGTCCCATGAACACTGAAGCTTTCTTT
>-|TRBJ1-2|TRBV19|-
CASSIPGRGNNYGYTF
TGTGCCAGTAGTATCCCCGGGCGCGGGAATAACTATGGCTACACCTTC
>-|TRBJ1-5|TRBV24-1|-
CATSDPGRSQPQHF
TGTGCCACCAGTGATCCGGGAAGGAGTCAGCCCCAGCATTTT
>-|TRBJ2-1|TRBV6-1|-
CASSEGLLGNEQFF
TGTGCCAGCAGTGAAGGCCTTCTCGGCAATGAGCAGTTCTTC
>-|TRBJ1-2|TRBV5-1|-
CASSLKGNYGYTF
TGCGCCAGCAGCTTGAAGGGGAACTATGGCTACACCTTC
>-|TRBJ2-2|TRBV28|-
CASSTSTGELFF
TGTGCCAGCAGTACGAGCACCGGGGAGCTGTTTTTT
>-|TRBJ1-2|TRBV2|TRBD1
CASKPGQGGGYTF
TGTGCCAGCAAGCCGGGACAGGGAGGTGGCTACACCTTC
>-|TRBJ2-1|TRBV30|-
CAWSNVAYNEQFF
TGTGCCTGGAGTAATGTCGCCTACAATGAGCAGTTCTTC
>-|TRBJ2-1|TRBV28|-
CASSLRRGFSDSYNEQFF
TGTGCCAGCAGTTTACGCAGGGGCTTCAGCGACTCCTACAATGAGCAGTTCTTC
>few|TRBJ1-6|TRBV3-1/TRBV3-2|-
CASSQQNSPLHF
TGTGCCAGCAGCCAACAGAATTCACCCCTCCACTTT
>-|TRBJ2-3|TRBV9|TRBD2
CASSPTLAGGQYF
TGTGCCAGCAGCCCCACCCTAGCGGGAGGACAGTATTTT
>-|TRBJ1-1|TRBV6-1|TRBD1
CASSVSGDRGPPEAFF
TGTGCCAGCAGTGTTTCGGGGGACAGGGGGCCCCCTGAAGCTTTCTTT
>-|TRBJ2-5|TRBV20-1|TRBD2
CSASQAAGGPGETQYF
TGCAGTGCTAGTCAGGCAGCGGGAGGGCCGGGAGAGACCCAGTACTTC
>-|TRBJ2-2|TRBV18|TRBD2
CASSLRRLAGAQSNTGELFF
TGTGCCAGCTCACTACGGAGACTAGCGGGAGCTCAATCGAACACCGGGGAGCTGTTTTTT
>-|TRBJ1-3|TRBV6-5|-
CASGRAGNTIYF
TGTGCCAGCGGGAGGGCTGGAAACACCATATATTTT